A selection of T cell receptor beta chains follows, all from one sample in a study of cytomegalovirus exposure and HLA in healthy donors. The protocol was immunoSEQ multiplex PCR, while the TCRdb copy is restricted to in-frame clones and leaves out a portion. This table holds roughly 140,000 clones, around 75% found once. Sample: PBMCs. These receptors all stem from a man between 18 and 29 years old in good health and CMV-seronegative. The CDR3 runs from the conserved cysteine through the conserved F or W. A D gene is named only where the DNA matches it firmly. Clone size is not always given. Where it is, it says once, few, many or a class for expanded clones.

DNA | CDR3 | length | J | D | V | size
TGTGCCAGCAGTTTCGGTACTAGCGGGGAAGAGACCCAGTACTTC | CASSFGTSGEETQYF | 15 | TRBJ2-5 | TRBD2 | TRBV27 | .
TGTGCCAGCAGAGGACAGGGTATCAATGAAAAACTGTTTTTT | CASRGQGINEKLFF | 14 | TRBJ1-4 | TRBD1 | TRBV6-5 | .
TGTGCCAGCAGCTTAGCGCGGGAGACCCAGTACTTC | CASSLARETQYF | 12 | TRBJ2-5 | . | TRBV7-9 | .
TGCGCCAGCAGCCAAGACCGGGACAGGGGCTTTTCCAATGAGCAGTTCTTC | CASSQDRDRGFSNEQFF | 17 | TRBJ2-1 | TRBD1 | TRBV4-3 | .
TGTGCCAGCAGTTACGGAGTAGGACAGGGGACCGGGGAGCTGTTTTTT | CASSYGVGQGTGELFF | 16 | TRBJ2-2 | TRBD1 | TRBV6-5 | .
TGCGCCAGCAGCCATAGACAGGGCTTGGAGGCTTTCTTT | CASSHRQGLEAFF | 13 | TRBJ1-1 | TRBD1 | TRBV4-1 | .
TGCGCCAGCAGCTTGGGACCGGGACAGAATTCAGCTACTCCAGAGACCCAGTACTTC | CASSLGPGQNSATPETQYF | 19 | TRBJ2-5 | TRBD1 | TRBV5-1 | .
TGCAGCGTTCGACAGGAGGATCAGCCCCAGCATTTT | CSVRQEDQPQHF | 12 | TRBJ1-5 | . | TRBV29-1 | few
TGCGCCAGCAGCTTGCTGGGCATCGAGCAGTACTTC | CASSLLGIEQYF | 12 | TRBJ2-7 | . | TRBV5-1 | .
TGCGCCAGCAGCGGCGGACAGATCCAAGAGACCCAGTACTTC | CASSGGQIQETQYF | 14 | TRBJ2-5 | . | TRBV5-1 | .
TGTGCCAGTAGTACCCAACCCGGGACTAGGTACAATGAGCAGTTCTTC | CASSTQPGTRYNEQFF | 16 | TRBJ2-1 | TRBD2 | TRBV19 | .
TGTGCCAGCAGTGTGCGACCCGGGGACACCGGGGAGCTGTTTTTT | CASSVRPGDTGELFF | 15 | TRBJ2-2 | . | TRBV25-1 | .
TGCGCCAGCAGTCCTATCACCGGAGCTCAAGAGACCCAGTACTTC | CASSPITGAQETQYF | 15 | TRBJ2-5 | . | TRBV10-1 | .
TGTGCCAGCAGGGCCGGGACAGCGCAGTATGGCTACACCTTC | CASRAGTAQYGYTF | 14 | TRBJ1-2 | TRBD1 | TRBV28 | .
TGTGCCAGCAGCTACAGGGAGAGCGGGGAGCTGTTTTTT | CASSYRESGELFF | 13 | TRBJ2-2 | . | TRBV9 | .